A selection of T cell receptor beta chains follows, all from one sample in a study of blood T cells in healthy people across ages. TCRdb re-analysed the 5' RACE reads in MiXCR, keeping a single row per CDR3 protein. The table records fewer than 950,000 distinct CDR3 sequences, about 55% of them present only once. Sequences were obtained from blood. The receptors come from a man older than 75 in good health. Each CDR3 is given with its conserved first and last residue. The D gene is left open where the match is weak. Clone size is shown for a subset of rows, as once, few, many or a class of expanded clone.

15,NA,NA,TRBJ2-7,TRBV20-1,TGCAGTGCTCCGGACGTGAGGGAGTCTACCTACGAGCAGTACTTC,CSAPDVRESTYEQYF
14,NA,NA,TRBJ2-5,TRBV6-5,TGTGCCAGCAGTTACGGTCGGGGGTGGGAGACCCAGTACTTC,CASSYGRGWETQYF
20,NA,few,TRBJ2-4,TRBV7-8,TGTGCCAGCAGCTTCCCAGGGTCAGGGGGCGCGGGGGAAGGAAAAAACATTCAGTACTTC,CASSFPGSGGAGEGKNIQYF
16,TRBD2,NA,TRBJ2-1,TRBV11-2,TGTGCCAGCAGCTTTCTAGCGGGTGGTGGATACAATGAGCAGTTCTTC,CASSFLAGGGYNEQFF
15,NA,NA,TRBJ1-2,TRBV2,TGTGCCAGCAGTGAAGCGTGGCGGGACCGCTATGGCTACACCTTC,CASSEAWRDRYGYTF
13,NA,NA,TRBJ2-5,TRBV5-1,TGCGCCAGCATGCTAGGGGGAGGAGATGAGCAGTACTTC,CASMLGGGDEQYF
15,NA,NA,TRBJ2-5,TRBV20-1,TGCAGTGCTAGTGAGTGGTCGGGGACGTACAATGAGCAGTACTTC,CSASEWSGTYNEQYF
17,TRBD2,few,TRBJ2-7,TRBV20-1,TGCAGTGCTATTGGGACTAGCGGGAGGTCTAGCTCCTACGAGCAGTACTTC,CSAIGTSGRSSSYEQYF
13,NA,NA,TRBJ2-3,TRBV19,TGTGCCAGTAGTATAGTCCGCGGCAGATACGCGTATTTT,CASSIVRGRYAYF
14,NA,NA,TRBJ2-2,TRBV27,TGTGCCAGCAGATTACAGGGAAACACCGGGGAGCTGTTTTTT,CASRLQGNTGELFF
12,NA,few,TRBJ2-7,TRBV29-1,TGCAGCGTTGGGGAAAAGTCCTACGAGCAGTACTTC,CSVGEKSYEQYF
18,TRBD2,NA,TRBJ2-4,TRBV11-2,TGTGCCAGCAGCTTAGGCTCGAACTGGGAGGGCCCCAAAAACATTCAGTACTTC,CASSLGSNWEGPKNIQYF
13,TRBD2,once,TRBJ2-5,TRBV12-3/TRBV12-4,TGTGCCAGCAGTTTGGGAGGGCACGAGACCCAGTACTTC,CASSLGGHETQYF
12,NA,NA,TRBJ2-5,TRBV20-1,TGCAGTGCTTTCTTCCTTCAAGAGACCCAGTACTTC,CSAFFLQETQYF
14,NA,NA,TRBJ1-6,TRBV2,TGTGCCAGCACTAACCAGGGGATTAATTCACCCCTCCACTTT,CASTNQGINSPLHF
13,NA,NA,TRBJ2-4,TRBV5-4,TGTGCCAGCAGCCCCCCAGCCAAAAACATTCAGTACTTC,CASSPPAKNIQYF
16,NA,NA,TRBJ2-1,TRBV21-1,TGTGCCAGCAGCAAAAAGGGCCGGGCAGGGGGCACTGAGCAGTTCTTC,CASSKKGRAGGTEQFF
14,NA,NA,TRBJ2-1,TRBV15,TGTGCCACCAACCCGGGGGAAGTAGACAATGAGCAGTTCTTC,CATNPGEVDNEQFF
15,NA,once,TRBJ2-2,TRBV7-2,TGTGCCAGCAGCTCCGGCGGGACCTTCACCGGGGAGCTGTTTTTT,CASSSGGTFTGELFF
12,NA,NA,TRBJ2-5,TRBV5-1,TGCGCCAGCAGTATCCCGGGCAATGAGCAGTACTTC,CASSIPGNEQYF
16,NA,NA,TRBJ1-4,TRBV20-1,TGCAGTGCTAGAGACGCGTCGGGGGCAACTAATGAAAAACTGTTTTTT,CSARDASGATNEKLFF
16,TRBD2,NA,TRBJ2-5,TRBV2,TGTGCCAGCAGCGACCTAGCGGGAGGGCCTTCGGAGACCCAGTACTTC,CASSDLAGGPSETQYF
15,TRBD2,once,TRBJ2-1,TRBV5-1,TGCGCCAGCAGACTAGCGCGACGCTCCTACAATGAGCAGTTCTTC,CASRLARRSYNEQFF
15,TRBD1,NA,TRBJ1-1,TRBV25-1,TGTGCCAGCAGTGAATTAGGACAGGGCCAGAGGGAAGCTTTCTTT,CASSELGQGQREAFF
18,NA,NA,TRBJ2-6,TRBV20-1,TGCAGTGCCCCCTTAAGGGGAGGAGAACACCTGGGGGCCAACGTCCTGACTTTC,CSAPLRGGEHLGANVLTF